This T cell receptor (beta chain) was identified during a study of shared clonotypes between healthy human individuals. Study-level background: The study enrolled two women and a few men aged 18 to 49. Study findings and constraints: The authors expected sequencing depth to affect clonotype sharing among donors. Since donors were few, the genetic and exposure-history diversity represented was limited.

Remarks on this clone: What it binds is not known.

There are 15 residues in the CDR3. The germline V gene has CDR1 ENHRY and CDR2 SYGVKD. With 6 bases removed from V and 0 bases from J, the gap between germline ends came to 14 bases. Genomic DNA from each subset was divided evenly over several immunoSEQ plates. Generated by immunoSEQ multiplex PCR, the TCRdb table keeps only in-frame clones and is missing some. In the table there are millions of clones, roughly 94% of which are singletons. J is TRBJ1-2 and V is TRBV10-3; a weak D match, TRBD1 (6 bases). This receptor was obtained from a man aged 18 to 30 in good health. Specimen: naive CD4+ T cells sorted from blood. Subset in this sample: CD45RA+ positively selected. CDR3 in amino acids: CAIRETGAPNYGYTF. CDR3 coding DNA: TGTGCCATCAGAGAGACGGGGGCGCCTAACTATGGCTACACCTTC.